This T cell receptor beta chain was recorded in a study of tumor-infiltrating lymphocytes in primary liver carcinoma. Study-wide findings and caveats: When set against blood, tumors had a significantly higher top-250-clone fraction (p = 0.039). Researchers report that only about 7-24% of top clones turned up in all five tumor regions.

Regarding this clonotype: Its specificity is not known.

Scientists recovered RNA and DNA together from about 20-30 mg of unsorted bulk tissue. Starting material of roughly 0.45 ug total RNA yielded TCR beta cDNA via a constant-region primer. What produced the TCR beta libraries was three nested multiplex PCR rounds using slightly modified ARM-PCR. With TRBV1-TRBV30 forward primers and a C-beta reverse primer, the first two PCR rounds were run for about 10 cycles each. TCRdb called the multiplex PCR reads again in MiXCR, with one record for every CDR3 protein. The sample contains more than 75,000 distinct CDR3 sequences, around 70% of which appear only once. Germline-derived CDR1 and CDR2 are DFQATT and SNEGSKA (reference sequence). The CDR3 is 14 amino acids. The ends lost 6 bases at V and 6 bases at J; junction bases unmatched: 11.

The chain joins TRBV20-1 to TRBJ1-5; TRBD1 matches at 7 bases. The source is a man in his forties or fifties with primary liver carcinoma and hepatitis B virus infection. Sequenced: liver tumor tissue from sampling region 1. The subset is: tumor region T1, superior pole. In DNA, the CDR3 is TGCAGTGCCATGACAGGGAATTGGGGTCAGCCCCAGCATTTT. It translates to CSAMTGNWGQPQHF.